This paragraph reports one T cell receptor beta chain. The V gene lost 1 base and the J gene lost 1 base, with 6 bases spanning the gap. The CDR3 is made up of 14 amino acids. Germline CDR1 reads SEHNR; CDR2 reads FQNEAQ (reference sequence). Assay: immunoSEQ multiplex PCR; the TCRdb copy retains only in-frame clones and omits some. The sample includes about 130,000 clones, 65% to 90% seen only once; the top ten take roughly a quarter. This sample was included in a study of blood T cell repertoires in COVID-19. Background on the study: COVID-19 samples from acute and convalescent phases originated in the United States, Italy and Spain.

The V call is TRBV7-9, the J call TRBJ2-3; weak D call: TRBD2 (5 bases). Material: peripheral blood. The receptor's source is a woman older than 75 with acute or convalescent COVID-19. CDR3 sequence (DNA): TGTGCCAGCAGCTTAGGCGGGCGCACAGATACGCAGTATTTT. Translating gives CASSLGGRTDTQYF. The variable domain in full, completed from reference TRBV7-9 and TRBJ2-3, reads DTGVSQNPRHKITKRGQNVTFRCDPISEHNRLYWYRQTLGQGPEFLTYFQNEAQLEKSRLLSDRFSAERPKGSFSTLEIQRTEQGDSAMYLCASSLGGRTDTQYFGPGTRLTVL.